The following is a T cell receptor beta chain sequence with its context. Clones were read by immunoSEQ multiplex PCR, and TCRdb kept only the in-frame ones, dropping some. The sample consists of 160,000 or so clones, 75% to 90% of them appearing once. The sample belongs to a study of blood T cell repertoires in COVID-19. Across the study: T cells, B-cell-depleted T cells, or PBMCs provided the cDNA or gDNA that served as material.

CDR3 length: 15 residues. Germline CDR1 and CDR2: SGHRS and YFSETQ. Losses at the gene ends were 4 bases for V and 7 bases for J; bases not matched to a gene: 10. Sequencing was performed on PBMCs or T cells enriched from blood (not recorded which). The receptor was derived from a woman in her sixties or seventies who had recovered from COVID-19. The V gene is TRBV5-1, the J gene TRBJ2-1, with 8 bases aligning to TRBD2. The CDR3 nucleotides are TGCGCCAGCAGCATCTCCGGGACTAGGCAAAATGAGCAGTTCTTC. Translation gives CASSISGTRQNEQFF.